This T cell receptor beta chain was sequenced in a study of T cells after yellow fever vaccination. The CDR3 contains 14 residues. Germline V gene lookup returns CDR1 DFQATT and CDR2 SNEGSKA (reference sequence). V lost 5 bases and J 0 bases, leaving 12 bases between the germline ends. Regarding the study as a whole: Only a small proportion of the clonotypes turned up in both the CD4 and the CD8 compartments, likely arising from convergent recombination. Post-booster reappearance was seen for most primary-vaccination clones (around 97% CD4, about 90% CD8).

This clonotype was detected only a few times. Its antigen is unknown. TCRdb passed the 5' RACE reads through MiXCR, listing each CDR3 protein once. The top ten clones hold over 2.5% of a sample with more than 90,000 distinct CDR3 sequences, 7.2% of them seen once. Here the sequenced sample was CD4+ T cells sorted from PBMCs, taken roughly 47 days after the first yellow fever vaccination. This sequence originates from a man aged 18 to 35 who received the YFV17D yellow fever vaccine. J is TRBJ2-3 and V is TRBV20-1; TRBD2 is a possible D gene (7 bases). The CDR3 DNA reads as TGCAGTGCTGCTGCGGGGGCCAGCACAGATACGCAGTATTTT. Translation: CSAAAGASTDTQYF.